Included here is one T cell receptor (beta chain) sequence, with context. What antigen it recognizes has not been identified. The input lacks base qualities; no much larger clone sits a single base away. The sample's time point label is to be understood as: baseline before first vaccination. The vaccinee samples were drawn from two UK trials, COV001 and COV002, one of which was a single-blind randomized controlled phase 2/3 trial testing AZD1222 (ChAdOx1 nCoV-19) in healthy adults. For TCRbeta chain sequencing, PBMC samples from trial participants were taken at day 0 and at day 28 after the second dose. The data belong to a study of T cell responses to AZD1222 COVID-19 vaccine (dated by TCRdb to the early 2020s). For the wider study: Because spike-specific TCR depth and breadth did not differ between the two schedules, AZD1222 recipients who got a second dose at roughly 4 weeks were pooled with those who got a second dose at roughly 12 weeks. Trial participants were enrolled by age into subgroups of 18-55, 56-69 and 70-plus years, and roughly 160, 29 and 62 TCR-sequenced participants, respectively, were included in these subgroups. A total of under 250 trial participants underwent TCR sequencing, of whom 200 to 220 had received two doses of AZD1222 and some 25 had received two doses of the MenACWY control vaccine. General findings and caveats noted by the study authors: Most participants were white British and females outnumbered males, and the authors suggested that clonal diversity may have been underestimated. Only a handful of AZD1222 recipients were SARS-CoV-2 seropositive at baseline, limiting conclusions about previously exposed vaccinees. Vaccine-associated CD4 TCRs spanned the whole spike protein, with dominant responses in regions 160-218 and 743-854. Because no day 14 peak-response samples were available, repertoires were characterized only after the peak T cell response. Nearly half of unique spike-specific TCRs reportedly recognized epitopes outside regions mutated in the B.1.351 and B.1.1.7 variants. The 56-69-year group was small, and its depth increase did not reach significance, likely because of low power. A significant rise in spike-specific TCR breadth and depth was observed after two AZD1222 doses relative to day 0 and relative to MenACWY recipients.

The CDR3, cysteine through phenylalanine, is 15 amino acids long. Only the CDR3 part of the read is kept: 45 bases, read in frame from the first base. V lost 2 bases and J lost 1 base; the stretch between them is 11 bases long. In the germline V gene, CDR1 corresponds to MNHEY and CDR2 to SVGEGT. The CDR3 regions of human TCRbeta chains were analyzed by immunosequencing. In the original analysis: Repertoire TCRs were checked for matches against a reference library of SARS-CoV-2-specific TCRs that had been generated using the MIRA antigen-specificity platform. Breadth meant the fraction of unique TCRs that were SARS-CoV-2-associated, whereas depth meant the fraction of total T cells that were SARS-CoV-2-associated. Using the MIRA data, each spike-specific TCR was mapped to the spike region that the TCR reacts to and placed in a CD4 or CD8 class. Log10-transformed breadth and depth values were compared by one-way ANOVA with Sidak's multiple comparisons tests. TCRdb mirrors the immuneACCESS table, restricted to in-frame sequences. Some clones are absent from its copies; in checked studies, under half trace to an unresolved V gene, and the reason for the others is unknown. The V and J calls and the clone size are those of that table, but D and trimming were determined from the DNA. The table for this sample lists 120,000 or so clones; about nine tenths of them were counted only once. The ten largest clonotypes hold approximately 8% of the sample.

The rearranged segments are TRBV6-2 or TRBV6-3 and TRBJ1-1; the D region possibly corresponds to TRBD1 (5 bases align). Sample: peripheral blood, taken on day 0 of AZD1222 vaccination. The sequence derives from an adult in good health. The CDR3 is CASSYGGTENTEAFF. The DNA sequence is given as TGTGCCAGCAGTTACGGGGGGACGGAGAACACTGAAGCTTTCTTT.